Following are 2 T cell receptor beta chains from one sample sequenced in a study of blood T cell repertoires in COVID-19. Only in-frame clones appear in the TCRdb table, and some are missing; sequencing was by immunoSEQ multiplex PCR. The sample includes about 130,000 clones, roughly 80% seen only once; the top ten take around 2.7%. The material sequenced was peripheral blood. Receptors originate from a woman over 75 with acute or convalescent COVID-19.

This clone was counted a single time. The V gene is TRBV3-1 (or the pseudogene TRBV3-2), the J gene TRBJ1-2; D perhaps matches TRBD1 (5 bases). Germline assignment: CDR1 LGHDT and CDR2 YNNKEL (reference sequence). V was cut by 1 base and J by 0 bases, with 12 bases left in between. There are 16 residues in the CDR3. The CDR3 coding sequence is TGTGCCAGCAGCCAAGTCTTCCGCAGGGCTAACTATGGCTACACCTTC. Translated, it gives CASSQVFRRANYGYTF.

This chain connects TRBV5-1 to TRBJ2-6; tentatively, D is TRBD1 (6 bases). From germline, CDR1 is SGHRS and CDR2 YFSETQ. The CDR3 sequence is 16 residues long. Trimming removed 3 bases at V and 0 bases at J, with 10 bases between. CDR3 DNA: TGCGCCAGCAGCTGGGACAACTACTCTGGGGCCAACGTCCTGACTTTC. It encodes CASSWDNYSGANVLTF.